The clone carrying this TCR beta chain was recorded many times. Antigen: not known. Each library that profiled naive CD8 cells came from around 18,000 to 910,000 sorted cells with 10%, 30% or 50% RNA. TCRdb independently ran MiXCR on the PCR reads; one entry per CDR3 protein. The data contain hundreds of thousands of distinct CDR3 sequences, over 25% of them seen just once; the ten biggest clones take up approximately 0.75%. Per germline, CDR1 SQVTM and CDR2 ANQGSEA. The CDR3 runs to 12 residues. Trimming cost V 3 bases and J 5 bases, with 10 bases left between them. These data are taken from a study of molecular identifiers for immune sequencing clone quantification. Study findings and constraints: The study reportedly detected spiked Jurkat TCR RNA from one cell among 990,000 or so naive cells. Barcode-sharing identical TCR molecules could underestimate highly expanded clone sizes. Over 99% of effector molecules, yet under 1% of naive-cell molecules, were held by clones above 20 RNA copies.

The sample consisted of naive CD8+ T cells from blood, with Jurkat cell RNA spiked in. Stated subset: FACS-sorted CD8+CD4-CCR7+CD45RA+ naive T cells. This chain uses TRBV29-1 with TRBJ1-1, with D maybe TRBD1 (6 bases). This sequence originates from a human donor in good health. Some libraries in this study had Jurkat cell RNA spiked in. The CDR3 DNA reads TGCAGCGTTGATCGGGGGCCAACTGAAGCTTTCTTT. Translation gives CSVDRGPTEAFF.